The sequence of this T cell receptor (beta chain) was determined in a study of metastatic and nonmetastatic thyroid tumors. No patient received treatment before thyroid surgery. This clone was observed at least ten times. MiXCR reprocessed the PCR reads for TCRdb. The data contain some 16,000 clones, approximately 24% of them singletons. V lost 0 bases and J lost 4, with 15 bases in between. Germline CDR1 reads DFQATT; CDR2 reads SNEGSKA (reference sequence). The CDR3 is 16 residues long. V gene TRBV20-1 combines with J gene TRBJ2-2; the D gene is possibly TRBD2 (6 bases). The sample comprised tumor tissue. The receptor was derived from a male donor with papillary thyroid cancer or a benign thyroid nodule (not recorded which). Some clones in this sample may be carry-over from other donors' samples. CDR3 nucleotides: TGCAGTGCTAGAGAGGACGGTAGCGGATTCACCGGGGAGCTGTTTTTT. It translates to CSAREDGSGFTGELFF.